The T cell receptor beta chain under discussion was sequenced for a study of cytomegalovirus exposure and HLA in healthy donors. In the study overall: About 85 million unique TCR sequences came from HLA-typed donors in an early release.

Researchers ran the PCR with 60 Vbeta and 13 Jbeta primers. TCRdb's copy holds only in-frame clones and misses some; the assay was immunoSEQ multiplex PCR. Counted here are fewer than 75,000 clones, approximately 79% occurring once; the ten biggest clones make up roughly 3%. This clone was picked up one time. Its antigen is not known. The CDR3 runs to 17 residues. Germline-derived CDR1 and CDR2 are SGHVS and FQNEAQ. V was pared by 7 bases and J by 1 base, with 12 bases of the junction left unmatched. Study-wide results and caveats: TCR beta sequences reportedly predicted most subjects' HLA-A and HLA-B alleles accurately.

The chain is built from TRBV7-8 and TRBJ1-5; 8 nucleotides agree with TRBD1. The TCR sequence derives from a woman in her twenties or thirties in good health and CMV-seronegative. The sequenced sample was PBMCs. This CDR3 reads CASMGQGALESNQPQHF. The CDR3 DNA sequence: TGTGCCAGCATGGGGCAGGGGGCTTTAGAGAGCAATCAGCCCCAGCATTTT. Based on the CDR3 plus reference TRBV7-8 and TRBJ1-5, the full variable domain is GAGVSQSPRYKVAKRGQDVALRCDPISGHVSLFWYQQALGQGPEFLTYFQNEAQLDKSGLPSDRFFAERPEGSVSTLKIQRTQQEDSAVYLCASMGQGALESNQPQHFGDGTRLSIL.